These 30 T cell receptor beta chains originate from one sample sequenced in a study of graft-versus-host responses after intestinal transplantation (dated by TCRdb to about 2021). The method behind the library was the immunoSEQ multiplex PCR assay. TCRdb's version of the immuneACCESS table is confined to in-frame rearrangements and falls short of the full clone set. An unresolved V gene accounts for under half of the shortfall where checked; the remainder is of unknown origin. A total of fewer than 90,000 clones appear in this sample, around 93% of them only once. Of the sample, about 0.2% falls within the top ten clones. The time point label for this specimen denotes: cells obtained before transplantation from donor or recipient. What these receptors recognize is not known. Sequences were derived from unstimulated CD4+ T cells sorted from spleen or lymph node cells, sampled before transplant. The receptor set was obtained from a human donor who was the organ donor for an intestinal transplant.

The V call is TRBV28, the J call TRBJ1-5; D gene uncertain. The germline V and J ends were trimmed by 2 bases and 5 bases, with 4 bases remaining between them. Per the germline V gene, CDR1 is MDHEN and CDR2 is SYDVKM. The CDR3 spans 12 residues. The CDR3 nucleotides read TGTGCCAGCAGTTTACCCCATCAGCCCCAGCATTTT. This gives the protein CASSLPHQPQHF.

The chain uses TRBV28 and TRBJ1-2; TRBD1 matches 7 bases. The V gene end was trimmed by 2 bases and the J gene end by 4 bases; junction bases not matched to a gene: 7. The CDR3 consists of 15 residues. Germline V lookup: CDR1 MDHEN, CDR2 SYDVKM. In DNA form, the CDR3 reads TGTGCCAGCAGTTTAACCGGGACAGTGCTCTATGGCTACACCTTC. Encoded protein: CASSLTGTVLYGYTF.

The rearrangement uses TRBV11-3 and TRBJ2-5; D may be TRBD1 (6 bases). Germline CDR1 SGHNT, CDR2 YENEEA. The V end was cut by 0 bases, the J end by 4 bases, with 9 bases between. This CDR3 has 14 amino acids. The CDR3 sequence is CASSLDQGRETQYF. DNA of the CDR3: TGTGCCAGCAGCTTAGACCAGGGGAGAGAGACCCAGTACTTC.

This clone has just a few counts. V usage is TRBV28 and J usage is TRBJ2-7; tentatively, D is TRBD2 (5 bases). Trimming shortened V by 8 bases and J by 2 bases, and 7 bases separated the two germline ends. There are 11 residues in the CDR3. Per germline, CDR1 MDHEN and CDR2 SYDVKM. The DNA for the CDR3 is TGTGCCAGCGGGCGGGCCTACGAGCAGTACTTC. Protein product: CASGRAYEQYF.

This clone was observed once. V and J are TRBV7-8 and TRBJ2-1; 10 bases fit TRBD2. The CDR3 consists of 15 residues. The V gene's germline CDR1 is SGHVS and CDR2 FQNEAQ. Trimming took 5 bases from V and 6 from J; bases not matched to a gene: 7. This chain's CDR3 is CASSPRTSGFNEQFF. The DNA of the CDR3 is TGTGCCAGCAGCCCCCGGACTAGCGGATTCAATGAGCAGTTCTTC.

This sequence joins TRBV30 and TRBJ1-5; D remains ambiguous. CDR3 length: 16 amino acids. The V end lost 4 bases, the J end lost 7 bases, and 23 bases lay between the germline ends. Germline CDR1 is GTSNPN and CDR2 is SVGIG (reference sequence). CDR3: CAWKSKRDVEGQPQHF. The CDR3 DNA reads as TGTGCCTGGAAATCGAAGAGGGATGTGGAAGGGCAGCCCCAGCATTTT.

In DNA form, the CDR3 reads TGTGCCAGCAGCGACAGGAGCTCCTACGAGCAGTACTTC. It codes for CASSDRSSYEQYF. V gene TRBV2 combines with J gene TRBJ2-7; TRBD1 is a possible D gene (6 bases). Trimming left V 6 bases short and J 0 bases short, with 9 bases between. CDR1 is SNHLY and CDR2 is FYNNEI in the germline V gene. The CDR3 covers 13 residues.

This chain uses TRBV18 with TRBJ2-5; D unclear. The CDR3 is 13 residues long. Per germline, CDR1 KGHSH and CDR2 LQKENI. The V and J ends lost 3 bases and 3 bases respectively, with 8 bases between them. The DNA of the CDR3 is TGTGCCAGCTCACCCGGCATAGAAGAGACCCAGTACTTC. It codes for CASSPGIEETQYF.

CDR3 sequence reads: CASSFGETTEAFF. CDR3 nucleotide sequence: TGTGCCAGCAGTTTTGGGGAGACCACTGAAGCTTTCTTT. J is TRBJ1-1 and V is TRBV28, with D uncertain. Germline lookup yields CDR1 MDHEN and CDR2 SYDVKM. The CDR3 loop spans 13 amino acids. Between the trimmed V and J ends, which lost 3 bases and 4 bases, there was a span of 9 bases.

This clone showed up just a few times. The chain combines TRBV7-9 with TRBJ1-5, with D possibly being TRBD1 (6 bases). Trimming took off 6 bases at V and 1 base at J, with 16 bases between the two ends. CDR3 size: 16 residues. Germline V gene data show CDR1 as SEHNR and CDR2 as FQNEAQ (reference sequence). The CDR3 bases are TGTGCCAGCAGTCTAGGGGGGGCCCAGAGCAATCAGCCCCAGCATTTT. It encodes CASSLGGAQSNQPQHF.

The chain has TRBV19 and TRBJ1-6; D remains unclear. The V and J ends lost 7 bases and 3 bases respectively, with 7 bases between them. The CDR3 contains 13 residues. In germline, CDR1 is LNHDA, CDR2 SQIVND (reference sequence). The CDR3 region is CASTKDYNSPLHF. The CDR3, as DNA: TGTGCCAGTACAAAGGACTATAATTCACCCCTCCACTTT. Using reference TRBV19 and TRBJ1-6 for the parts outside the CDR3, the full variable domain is DGGITQSPKYLFRKEGQNVTLSCEQNLNHDAMYWYRQDPGQGLRLIYYSQIVNDFQKGDIAEGYSVSREKKESFPLTVTSAQKNPTAFYLCASTKDYNSPLHFGNGTRLTVT.

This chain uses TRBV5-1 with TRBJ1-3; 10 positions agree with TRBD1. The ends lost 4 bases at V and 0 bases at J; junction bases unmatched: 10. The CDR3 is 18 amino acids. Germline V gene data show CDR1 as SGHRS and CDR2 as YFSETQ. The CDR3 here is CASSQRTGGYLSGNTIYF. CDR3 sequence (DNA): TGCGCCAGCAGCCAAAGGACAGGGGGTTACCTCTCTGGAAACACCATATATTTT.

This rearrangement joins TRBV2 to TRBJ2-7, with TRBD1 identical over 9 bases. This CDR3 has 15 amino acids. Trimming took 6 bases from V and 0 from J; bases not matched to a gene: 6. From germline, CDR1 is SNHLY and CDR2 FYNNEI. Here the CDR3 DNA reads TGTGCCAGCAGAAAGGACAGGGGAACCTCCTACGAGCAGTACTTC. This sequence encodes CASRKDRGTSYEQYF.

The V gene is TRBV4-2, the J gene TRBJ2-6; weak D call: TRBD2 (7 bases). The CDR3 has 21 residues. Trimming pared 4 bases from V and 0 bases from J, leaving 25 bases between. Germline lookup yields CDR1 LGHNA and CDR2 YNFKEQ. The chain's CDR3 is CASSLQTGGGPLSSGANVLTF. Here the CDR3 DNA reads TGTGCCAGCAGCCTCCAGACTGGCGGGGGCCCTCTGAGCTCTGGGGCCAACGTCCTGACTTTC.

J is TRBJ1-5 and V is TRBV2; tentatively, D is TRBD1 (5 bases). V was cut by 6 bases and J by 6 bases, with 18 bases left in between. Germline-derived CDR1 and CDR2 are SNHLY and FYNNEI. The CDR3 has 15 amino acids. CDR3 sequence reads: CASSTPNQGSQPQHF. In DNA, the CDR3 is TGTGCCAGCAGCACACCCAACCAGGGAAGTCAGCCCCAGCATTTT.

In DNA, the CDR3 is TGTGCCAGCTCACCACAATACCTGAACACTGAAGCTTTCTTT. Translated, it gives CASSPQYLNTEAFF. The gene calls are TRBV18 and TRBJ1-1; D is unclear. Germline-derived CDR1 and CDR2 are KGHSH and LQKENI. The V end was cut by 1 base, the J end by 0 bases, with 6 bases between. CDR3 size: 14 residues.

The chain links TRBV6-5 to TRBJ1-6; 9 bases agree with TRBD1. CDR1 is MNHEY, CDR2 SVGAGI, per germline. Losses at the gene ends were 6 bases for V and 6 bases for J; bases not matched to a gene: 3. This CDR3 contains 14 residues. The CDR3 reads CASRGDRANSPLHF. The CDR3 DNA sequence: TGTGCCAGCAGGGGGGACAGGGCTAATTCACCCCTCCACTTT.

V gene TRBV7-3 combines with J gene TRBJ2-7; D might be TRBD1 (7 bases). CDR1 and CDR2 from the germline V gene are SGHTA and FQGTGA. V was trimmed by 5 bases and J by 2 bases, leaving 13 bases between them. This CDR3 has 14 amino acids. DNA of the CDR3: TGTGCCAGCAGCCCCGGAGGGGGCCCCTACGAGCAGTACTTC. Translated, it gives CASSPGGGPYEQYF.

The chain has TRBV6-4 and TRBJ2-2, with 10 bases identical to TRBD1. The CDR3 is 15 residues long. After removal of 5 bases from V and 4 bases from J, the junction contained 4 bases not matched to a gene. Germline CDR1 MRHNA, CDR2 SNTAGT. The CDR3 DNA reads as TGTGCCAGCAGTTATGGACAGGGGGGCACCGGGGAGCTGTTTTTT. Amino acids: CASSYGQGGTGELFF.

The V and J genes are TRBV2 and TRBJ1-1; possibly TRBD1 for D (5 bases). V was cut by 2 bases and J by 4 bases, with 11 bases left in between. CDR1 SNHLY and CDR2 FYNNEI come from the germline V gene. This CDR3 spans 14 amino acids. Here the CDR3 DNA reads TGTGCCAGCAGTGAACGGCAGGGTGGCACTGAAGCTTTCTTT. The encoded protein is CASSERQGGTEAFF. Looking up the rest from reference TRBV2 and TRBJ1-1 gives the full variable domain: EPEVTQTPSHQVTQMGQEVILRCVPISNHLYFYWYRQILGQKVEFLVSFYNNEISEKSEIFDDQFSVERPDGSNFTLKIRSTKLEDSAMYFCASSERQGGTEAFFGQGTRLTVV.

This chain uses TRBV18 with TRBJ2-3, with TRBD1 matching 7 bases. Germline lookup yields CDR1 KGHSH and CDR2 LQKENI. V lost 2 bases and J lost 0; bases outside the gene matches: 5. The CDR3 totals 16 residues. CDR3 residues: CASSPSGGASTDTQYF. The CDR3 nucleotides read TGTGCCAGCTCACCATCAGGGGGAGCTAGCACAGATACGCAGTATTTT.

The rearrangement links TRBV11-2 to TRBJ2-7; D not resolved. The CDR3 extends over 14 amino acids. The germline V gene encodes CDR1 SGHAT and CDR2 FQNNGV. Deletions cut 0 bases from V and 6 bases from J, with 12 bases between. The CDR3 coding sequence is TGTGCCAGCAGCTTAGAAAGTGCGGCCAGCGAGCAGTACTTC. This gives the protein CASSLESAASEQYF. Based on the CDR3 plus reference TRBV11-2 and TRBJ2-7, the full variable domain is EAGVAQSPRYKIIEKRQSVAFWCNPISGHATLYWYQQILGQGPKLLIQFQNNGVVDDSQLPKDRFSAERLKGVDSTLKIQPAKLEDSAVYLCASSLESAASEQYFGPGTRLTVT.

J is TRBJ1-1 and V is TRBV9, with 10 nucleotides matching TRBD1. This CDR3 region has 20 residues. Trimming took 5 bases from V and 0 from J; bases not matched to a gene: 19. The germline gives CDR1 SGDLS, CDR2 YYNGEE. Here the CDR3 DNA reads TGTGCCAGCAGATTTTTTGACAGGGGGCCAACCGACCATATGAACACTGAAGCTTTCTTT. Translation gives CASRFFDRGPTDHMNTEAFF.

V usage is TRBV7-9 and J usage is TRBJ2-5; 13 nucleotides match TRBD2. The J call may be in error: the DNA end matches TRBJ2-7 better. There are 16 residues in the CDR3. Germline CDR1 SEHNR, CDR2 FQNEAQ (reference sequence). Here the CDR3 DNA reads TGTGCCAGCAGCGCCCCGGGACTAGCGGGAATCTACGAGCAGTACTTC. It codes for CASSAPGLAGIYEQYF.

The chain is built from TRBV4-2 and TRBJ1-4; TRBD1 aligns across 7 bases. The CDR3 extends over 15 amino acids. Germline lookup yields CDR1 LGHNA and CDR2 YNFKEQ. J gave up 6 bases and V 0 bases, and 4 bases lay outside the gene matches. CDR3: CASSQDETGYEKLFF. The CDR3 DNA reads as TGTGCCAGCAGCCAAGACGAGACAGGGTATGAAAAACTGTTTTTT.

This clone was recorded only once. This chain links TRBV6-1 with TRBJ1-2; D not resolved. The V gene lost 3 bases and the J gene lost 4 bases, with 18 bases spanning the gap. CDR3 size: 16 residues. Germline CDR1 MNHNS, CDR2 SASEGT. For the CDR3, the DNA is TGTGCCAGCAGTGACTACGAGGAGGGAAAGGTCTATGGCTACACCTTC. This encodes CASSDYEEGKVYGYTF.

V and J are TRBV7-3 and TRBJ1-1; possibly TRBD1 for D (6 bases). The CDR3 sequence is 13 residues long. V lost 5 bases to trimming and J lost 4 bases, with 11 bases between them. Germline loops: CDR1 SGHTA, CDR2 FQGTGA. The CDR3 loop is CASSLQGTTEAFF. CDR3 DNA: TGTGCCAGCAGCCTACAGGGTACCACTGAAGCTTTCTTT.

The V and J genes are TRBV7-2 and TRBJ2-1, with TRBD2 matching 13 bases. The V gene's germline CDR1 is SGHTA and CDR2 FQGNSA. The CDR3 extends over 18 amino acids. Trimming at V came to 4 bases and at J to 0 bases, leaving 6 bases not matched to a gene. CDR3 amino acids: CASSSRLAGGGSYNEQFF. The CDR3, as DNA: TGTGCCAGCAGCTCCCGACTAGCGGGGGGTGGCTCCTACAATGAGCAGTTCTTC. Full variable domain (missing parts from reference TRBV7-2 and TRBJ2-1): GAGVSQSPSNKVTEKGKDVELRCDPISGHTALYWYRQSLGQGLEFLIYFQGNSAPDKSGLPSDRFSAERTGGSVSTLTIQRTQQEDSAVYLCASSSRLAGGGSYNEQFFGPGTRLTVL.

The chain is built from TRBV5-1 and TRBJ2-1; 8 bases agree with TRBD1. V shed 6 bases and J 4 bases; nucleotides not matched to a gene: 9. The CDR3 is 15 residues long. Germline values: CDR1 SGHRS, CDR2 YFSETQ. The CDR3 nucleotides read TGCGCCAGCACCTCAGGGGGCGGATTTTACAATGAGCAGTTCTTC. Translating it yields CASTSGGGFYNEQFF.

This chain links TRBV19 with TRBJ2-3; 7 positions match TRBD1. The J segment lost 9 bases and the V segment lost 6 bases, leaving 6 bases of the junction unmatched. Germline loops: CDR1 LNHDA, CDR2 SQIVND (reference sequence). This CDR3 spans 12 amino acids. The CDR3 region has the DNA TGTGCCAGTAGCTGGACAGGAGACACGCAGTATTTT. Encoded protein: CASSWTGDTQYF.